The 21 T cell receptor beta chains given below trace back to one sample, sequenced in a study of T cells after yellow fever vaccination. TCRdb processed the 5' RACE reads anew with MiXCR; each CDR3 protein has one entry. Of some 600,000 distinct CDR3 sequences listed, 10% to 15% were seen once; the top ten hold about 15%. The source was PBMCs, collected on the day of the yellow fever booster vaccination. These receptors were collected from a young man who received the YFV17D yellow fever vaccine.

This clonotype turned up a few times. The rearrangement joins TRBV28 to TRBJ2-3, with 7 bases aligning to TRBD2. This CDR3 comprises 16 residues. V trimming: 4 bases; J trimming: 2 bases; junction bases outside the gene matches: 9. Germline V gives CDR1 MDHEN, CDR2 SYDVKM. The CDR3 DNA follows: TGTGCCAGCAGTTCAGGAGCAGCGGGGCTCACAGATACGCAGTATTTT. This sequence encodes CASSSGAAGLTDTQYF.

The DNA of the CDR3 is TGTGCCAGCAGCGGCGTAGGAGAGTCAGGAGAGACCCAGTACTTC. Translation: CASSGVGESGETQYF. V gene TRBV6-1 combines with J gene TRBJ2-5; D gene uncertain. The V and J ends lost 6 bases and 4 bases respectively, with 18 bases between them. Germline CDR1 is MNHNS and CDR2 is SASEGT. The CDR3 spans 15 residues.

V is TRBV5-6 and J is TRBJ2-3; 7 bases match TRBD2. After removal of 3 bases from V and 6 bases from J, the junction contained 7 bases not matched to a gene. CDR1 and CDR2 from the germline V gene are SGHDT and YYEEEE. The CDR3 is 14 amino acids. The CDR3 DNA sequence: TGTGCCAGCAGCTATAGCGGGCTTGGGGATACGCAGTATTTT. Amino acids: CASSYSGLGDTQYF. Drawing the rest from reference TRBV5-6 and TRBJ2-3, the complete variable domain is DAGVTQSPTHLIKTRGQQVTLRCSPKSGHDTVSWYQQALGQGPQFIFQYYEEEERQRGNFPDRFSGHQFPNYSSELNVNALLLGDSALYLCASSYSGLGDTQYFGPGTRLTVL.

This clonotype came up a few times. This chain links TRBV3-1 with TRBJ1-1, with D possibly matching TRBD1 (6 bases). V shed 1 base and J shed 5 bases, with 11 bases lying between them. The CDR3 is 14 residues long. Germline V gene sequence: CDR1 LGHDT, CDR2 YNNKEL (reference sequence). CDR3 sequence (DNA): TGTGCCAGCAGCCAAGTAGCAGGGGAGACTGAAGCTTTCTTT. It translates to CASSQVAGETEAFF.

The gene calls are TRBV20-1 and TRBJ2-1, with 11 bases fitting TRBD2. Per the germline V gene, CDR1 is DFQATT and CDR2 is SNEGSKA (reference sequence). This CDR3 region has 11 residues. The V segment lost 6 bases and the J segment 16 bases; nucleotides outside the gene matches: 8. DNA for the CDR3: TGCAGTGCAACCATAGCGGGAGGGCCTTTCTTC. Protein sequence: CSATIAGGPFF.

A few counts support this clonotype. The genes are TRBV6-5 and TRBJ1-6; D gene unclear. V lost 0 bases and J lost 1, with 7 bases in between. The CDR3 has 16 amino acids. CDR1 and CDR2 from the germline V gene are MNHEY and SVGAGI. This chain's CDR3 is CASSYSLGSYNSPLHF. The CDR3 DNA is TGTGCCAGCAGTTACTCGCTCGGGTCCTATAATTCACCCCTCCACTTT.

In its sample, this clonotype was seen a few times. The chain uses TRBV7-9 and TRBJ2-7, with D unresolved. The CDR3 runs to 13 residues. The germline V gene has CDR1 SEHNR and CDR2 FQNEAQ (reference sequence). Trimming pared 6 bases from V and 2 bases from J, leaving 11 bases between. The CDR3 reads CASRGNKAYEQYF. CDR3 bases: TGTGCCAGCAGGGGGAACAAAGCCTACGAGCAGTACTTC.

This chain links TRBV28 with TRBJ2-7; TRBD2 might be the D (6 bases). The germline gives CDR1 MDHEN, CDR2 SYDVKM. Trimming stripped 5 bases from V and 4 bases from J, with 21 bases between. CDR3 size: 16 residues. The CDR3 region has the DNA TGTGCCAGCAGTATAATAGGTGGAGGGCTACTATACGAGCAGTACTTC. Translated, it gives CASSIIGGGLLYEQYF.

A few counts support this clonotype. V usage is TRBV11-2 and J usage is TRBJ2-7; weak D call: TRBD2 (6 bases). V was trimmed by 8 bases and J by 0 bases, leaving 17 bases between them. Germline assignment: CDR1 SGHAT and CDR2 FQNNGV. The CDR3 runs 15 residues. The CDR3 DNA sequence: TGTGCCAGCGTAGGAGGCGTCGGGAGCTCCTACGAGCAGTACTTC. This encodes CASVGGVGSSYEQYF.

This clonotype was counted a few times. The chain joins TRBV6-1 to TRBJ2-7; 7 bases align to TRBD1. The CDR3 runs to 13 residues. V shed 6 bases and J 7 bases; nucleotides not matched to a gene: 9. Germline values: CDR1 MNHNS, CDR2 SASEGT. Here the CDR3 reads CASRATGSREQYF. The CDR3, as DNA: TGTGCCAGCAGGGCGACAGGGAGTAGAGAGCAGTACTTC.

The gene calls are TRBV2 and TRBJ2-1; 8 nucleotides line up with TRBD2. The CDR3 runs to 15 residues. V was pared by 3 bases and J by 4 bases, with 5 bases of the junction left unmatched. The germline V gene has CDR1 SNHLY and CDR2 FYNNEI. CDR3 residues: CASSEKTSVYNEQFF. The CDR3 DNA is TGTGCCAGCAGTGAGAAGACTAGCGTGTACAATGAGCAGTTCTTC.

The chain is built from TRBV20-1 and TRBJ2-5; 10 nucleotides align to TRBD2. V dropped 5 bases and J dropped 5; count of bases not matched to a gene: 8. Germline V gene sequence: CDR1 DFQATT, CDR2 SNEGSKA (reference sequence). The CDR3 covers 14 residues. CDR3 in amino acids: CSAASGSRWETQYF. CDR3 sequence (DNA): TGCAGTGCTGCTAGCGGGAGTCGGTGGGAGACCCAGTACTTC.

This chain joins TRBV10-2 and TRBJ2-4; weak D call: TRBD1 (5 bases). There are 13 residues in the CDR3. V was trimmed by 6 bases and J by 2 bases, leaving 8 bases between them. Per the germline V gene, CDR1 is WSHSY and CDR2 is SAAADI. CDR3 region: CASRGVSKNIQYF. The CDR3 region has the DNA TGCGCCAGCAGAGGGGTTTCCAAAAACATTCAGTACTTC.

The table lists this clonotype with a few counts. The chain recombines TRBV5-6 with TRBJ2-7; D is perhaps TRBD2 (6 bases). The CDR3 covers 15 residues. In germline, CDR1 is SGHDT, CDR2 YYEEEE. Trimming removed 2 bases at V and 4 bases at J, with 16 bases between. The CDR3 region has the DNA TGTGCCAGCAGCTTTTCTACCGGGGAGGCGTACGAGCAGTACTTC. This gives the protein CASSFSTGEAYEQYF.

This chain's CDR3 is CASSSVGAITEAFF. CDR3 in DNA: TGTGCCAGCAGCTCGGTGGGAGCAATCACTGAAGCTTTCTTT. The rearrangement uses TRBV5-4 and TRBJ1-1; D gene ambiguous. This CDR3 region has 14 residues. CDR1 SGHNT and CDR2 YYREEE come from the germline V gene (reference sequence). V lost 3 bases, J lost 4 bases, and 13 bases lay in between.

In its sample, this clonotype was seen a few times. The rearrangement joins TRBV7-2 to TRBJ2-3, with D perhaps TRBD1 (5 bases). The CDR3 is 16 amino acids. Per the germline V gene, CDR1 is SGHTA and CDR2 is FQGNSA. V shed 4 bases and J shed 6 bases, with 20 bases lying between them. In nucleotides, the CDR3 is TGTGCCAGCAGCTCCCGCCCCCCACAGGCGCATGATACGCAGTATTTT. This gives the protein CASSSRPPQAHDTQYF.

This clonotype was counted between two and nine times. The chain has TRBV6-5 and TRBJ2-1; tentative D call: TRBD2 (5 bases). This CDR3 is 15 amino acids long. Trimming cost V 2 bases and J 0 bases, with 8 bases left between them. Germline V gives CDR1 MNHEY, CDR2 SVGAGI. As DNA, the CDR3 is TGTGCCAGCAGTTACGAGCGGAGCTCCTACAATGAGCAGTTCTTC. Its translation: CASSYERSSYNEQFF.

This clonotype has a count of ten or more. J is TRBJ1-5 and V is TRBV7-8; 8 positions agree with TRBD1. Germline CDR1 and CDR2: SGHVS and FQNEAQ. V was clipped by 5 bases and J by 9 bases; unmatched bases: 6. The CDR3 is 13 residues long. This CDR3 reads CASSAGQGTPQHF. The CDR3 nucleotides are TGTGCCAGCAGCGCCGGACAGGGCACGCCCCAGCATTTT.

This clonotype has only a few counts. V is TRBV5-5 and J is TRBJ1-5; D remains ambiguous. The CDR3 is 13 amino acids. V lost 1 base and J 3 bases, leaving 5 bases between the germline ends. Germline assignment: CDR1 SGHKS and CDR2 YYEKEE (reference sequence). This CDR3 reads CASSLTNNQPQHF. The CDR3, as DNA: TGTGCCAGCAGCTTGACAAACAATCAGCCCCAGCATTTT.

As concerns this clonotype: One junction end does not reproduce the germline sequence, and a read error may be involved. Here the CDR3 DNA reads TGTGCCGTCAGGGACTCCTTATCTGGGGCCAACGTCCTGACTTTC. Translated: CAVRDSLSGANVLTF. The rearrangement joins TRBV10-3 to TRBJ2-6; weak D call: TRBD2 (6 bases). Germline CDR1 and CDR2: ENHRY and SYGVKD. The CDR3 is made up of 15 amino acids.

This clonotype has more than one count but fewer than ten. The chain is built from TRBV6-2 or TRBV6-3 and TRBJ2-1; D gene uncertain. The CDR3 is made up of 14 amino acids. Germline values: CDR1 MNHEY, CDR2 SVGEGT. V was shortened by 5 bases and J by 2 bases, with 10 bases between the two germline ends. CDR3 bases: TGTGCCAGCAGTCGGACCCAGGCCTACAATGAGCAGTTCTTC. Translating it yields CASSRTQAYNEQFF.